Listed here are 6 T cell receptor beta chains from one sample, sequenced in a study of T cell changes during pregnancy in multiple sclerosis. TCRdb's table, derived via immunoSEQ multiplex PCR, lists solely in-frame clones and lacks some. The table shows about 50,000 clones, with 92% occurring only once. The material sequenced was CD4+ T cells from peripheral blood mononuclear cells, taken after pregnancy. The receptors originated from a female donor with multiple sclerosis, enrolled in a pregnancy study.

V and J are TRBV6-5 and TRBJ2-2, with TRBD1 matching 10 bases. V dropped 8 bases and J dropped 5; count of bases not matched to a gene: 8. Germline V gives CDR1 MNHEY, CDR2 SVGAGI. This CDR3 contains 15 residues. CDR3 DNA: TGTGCCAGCTGGAGCCGGGACAGGGGTACCGGGGAGCTGTTTTTT. Its translation: CASWSRDRGTGELFF.

Notes on this clone: The junction and the germline gene differ at one end; a read error may be behind it. The gene calls are TRBV5-6 and TRBJ1-5; 7 bases map to TRBD1. This CDR3 has 15 residues. Germline V gene lookup returns CDR1 SGHDT and CDR2 YYEEEE. CDR3 coding DNA: TGTGCCAGCAGCTTCAGGGGGGTACAGGGCCAGCTCCAGCATTTT. Translating gives CASSFRGVQGQLQHF.

The chain links TRBV19 to TRBJ1-1; 7 nucleotides agree with TRBD1. V was clipped by 5 bases and J by 1 base; unmatched bases: 10. Germline CDR1 is LNHDA and CDR2 is SQIVND (reference sequence). The CDR3 covers 16 residues. The CDR3 coding sequence is TGTGCCAGTAGTCTCACAACCGGGACAGAGAACACTGAAGCTTTCTTT. Amino acids: CASSLTTGTENTEAFF.

The table lists this clone with a few counts. J is TRBJ1-5 and V is TRBV19; possibly TRBD1 for D (5 bases). The CDR3 length is 14 residues. Germline V gene data show CDR1 as LNHDA and CDR2 as SQIVND (reference sequence). Deletions cut 3 bases from V and 3 bases from J, with 9 bases between. The CDR3 spells CASSIGGFNQPQHF. CDR3 in DNA: TGTGCCAGTAGTATCGGGGGATTCAATCAGCCCCAGCATTTT.

The J gene is TRBJ1-1, the V gene TRBV11-2; D is uncertain. The CDR3 spans 15 residues. The germline V and J ends were trimmed by 4 bases and 5 bases, with 17 bases remaining between them. Germline V lookup: CDR1 SGHAT, CDR2 FQNNGV. The CDR3 reads CASSSVRTTGTEAFF. CDR3 bases: TGTGCCAGCAGCTCAGTCCGGACCACGGGGACTGAAGCTTTCTTT.

The chain carries TRBV2 and TRBJ2-3, with D maybe TRBD2 (5 bases). Germline V lookup: CDR1 SNHLY, CDR2 FYNNEI. Trimming shortened V by 11 bases and J by 2 bases, and 14 bases separated the two germline ends. CDR3 length equals 13 residues. The chain's CDR3 is CAGAGENTDTQYF. DNA for the CDR3: TGTGCCGGCGCCGGGGAAAACACAGATACGCAGTATTTT.